These T cell receptor beta chains were read from a single sample in a study of blood T cell repertoires in COVID-19. Sequencing used immunoSEQ multiplex PCR; TCRdb keeps in-frame clones, though not all of them. The profile covers under 120,000 clones, with around 80% appearing a single time and 20% to 25% taken by the ten largest. Sequencing input: peripheral blood. Source of these receptors: a man in his 70s with active or convalescent COVID-19. The CDR3 runs from the conserved cysteine through the conserved F or W. D genes are given only for firm matches. For some rows the clone size is stated as once, few or many, or as a class when expanded; others skip it.

D gene,clone size,J gene,V gene,CDR3 protein,CDR3 DNA
TRBD1,-,TRBJ1-3,TRBV7-9,CASSFQGEGNTIYF,TGTGCCAGCAGCTTCCAGGGGGAGGGAAACACCATATATTTT
-,once,TRBJ2-3,TRBV6-5,CASKALSTDTQYF,TGTGCCAGCAAAGCACTTAGCACAGATACGCAGTATTTT
TRBD1,-,TRBJ2-3,TRBV5-1,CASSLGQQTSTDTQYF,TGCGCCAGCAGCCTGGGACAGCAAACTAGCACAGATACGCAGTATTTT
TRBD2,-,TRBJ2-1,TRBV9,CASSFLAGVDNEQFF,TGTGCCAGCAGCTTCCTAGCGGGAGTCGACAATGAGCAGTTCTTC
TRBD1,-,TRBJ2-1,TRBV5-1,CASSPSPGQGNEQFF,TGCGCCAGCAGCCCCTCTCCGGGACAGGGAAATGAGCAGTTCTTC
-,-,TRBJ1-6,TRBV20-1,CSASGSSYNSPLHF,TGCAGTGCTAGTGGGAGCTCCTATAATTCACCCCTCCACTTT
-,-,TRBJ1-1,TRBV15,CATSRGTVGKGAEAFF,TGTGCCACCAGCAGAGGGACAGTCGGGAAGGGGGCTGAAGCTTTCTTT
TRBD2,once,TRBJ2-5,TRBV3-1/TRBV3-2,CASSPGTSGVEETQYF,TGTGCCAGCAGCCCCGGGACTAGCGGGGTCGAAGAGACCCAGTACTTC
TRBD1,-,TRBJ2-5,TRBV11-2,CASRRTGETQYF,TGTGCCAGCAGACGGACAGGAGAGACCCAGTACTTC
-,-,TRBJ1-3,TRBV28,CASRERGRTGNTIYF,TGTGCCAGCAGGGAGCGAGGACGGACAGGAAACACCATATATTTT
-,-,TRBJ2-1,TRBV5-1,CASSFSGSSYNEQFF,TGCGCCAGCAGCTTTAGCGGCAGCTCCTACAATGAGCAGTTCTTC
TRBD1,-,TRBJ1-1,TRBV11-2,CASSLGTGGRNTEAFF,TGTGCCAGCAGCTTAGGGACAGGGGGTCGGAACACTGAAGCTTTCTTT
-,few,TRBJ2-5,TRBV2,CASSRGETQYF,TGTGCCAGCAGCAGAGGAGAGACCCAGTACTTC
TRBD2,-,TRBJ2-3,TRBV5-4,CASSLTSGSTDTQYF,TGTGCCAGCAGCTTGACTAGCGGAAGCACAGATACGCAGTATTTT
TRBD1,-,TRBJ2-1,TRBV5-5,CASSLLQGAYNEQFF,TGTGCCAGCAGCTTGTTGCAGGGGGCTTACAATGAGCAGTTCTTC
-,-,TRBJ1-5,TRBV2,CASRADSNQPQHF,TGTGCCAGCAGGGCAGATAGCAATCAGCCCCAGCATTTT
-,-,TRBJ1-5,TRBV6-5,CASSTGGGQPQHF,TGTGCCAGCAGCACCGGGGGGGGGCAGCCCCAGCATTTT
-,-,TRBJ2-7,TRBV6-5,CASSHREGYEQYF,TGTGCCAGCAGTCACAGGGAGGGCTACGAGCAGTACTTC
-,-,TRBJ2-2,TRBV24-1,CATSDTRGNTGELFF,TGTGCCACCAGTGATACCAGGGGAAACACCGGGGAGCTGTTTTTT
-,-,TRBJ2-7,TRBV27,CASSSLSGSTYEQYF,TGTGCCAGCAGTTCACTGAGCGGGTCGACCTACGAGCAGTACTTC
-,-,TRBJ1-2,TRBV29-1,CSVSQGQEYGYTF,TGCAGCGTCTCTCAGGGTCAGGAGTATGGCTACACCTTC
TRBD1,-,TRBJ2-3,TRBV10-3,CAISDLGQGKDTQYF,TGTGCCATCAGTGATCTGGGACAGGGAAAAGATACGCAGTATTTT
TRBD2,-,TRBJ2-2,TRBV11-2,CASSLGVSGGPNTGELFF,TGTGCCAGCAGCTTAGGGGTTAGCGGGGGCCCGAACACCGGGGAGCTGTTTTTT